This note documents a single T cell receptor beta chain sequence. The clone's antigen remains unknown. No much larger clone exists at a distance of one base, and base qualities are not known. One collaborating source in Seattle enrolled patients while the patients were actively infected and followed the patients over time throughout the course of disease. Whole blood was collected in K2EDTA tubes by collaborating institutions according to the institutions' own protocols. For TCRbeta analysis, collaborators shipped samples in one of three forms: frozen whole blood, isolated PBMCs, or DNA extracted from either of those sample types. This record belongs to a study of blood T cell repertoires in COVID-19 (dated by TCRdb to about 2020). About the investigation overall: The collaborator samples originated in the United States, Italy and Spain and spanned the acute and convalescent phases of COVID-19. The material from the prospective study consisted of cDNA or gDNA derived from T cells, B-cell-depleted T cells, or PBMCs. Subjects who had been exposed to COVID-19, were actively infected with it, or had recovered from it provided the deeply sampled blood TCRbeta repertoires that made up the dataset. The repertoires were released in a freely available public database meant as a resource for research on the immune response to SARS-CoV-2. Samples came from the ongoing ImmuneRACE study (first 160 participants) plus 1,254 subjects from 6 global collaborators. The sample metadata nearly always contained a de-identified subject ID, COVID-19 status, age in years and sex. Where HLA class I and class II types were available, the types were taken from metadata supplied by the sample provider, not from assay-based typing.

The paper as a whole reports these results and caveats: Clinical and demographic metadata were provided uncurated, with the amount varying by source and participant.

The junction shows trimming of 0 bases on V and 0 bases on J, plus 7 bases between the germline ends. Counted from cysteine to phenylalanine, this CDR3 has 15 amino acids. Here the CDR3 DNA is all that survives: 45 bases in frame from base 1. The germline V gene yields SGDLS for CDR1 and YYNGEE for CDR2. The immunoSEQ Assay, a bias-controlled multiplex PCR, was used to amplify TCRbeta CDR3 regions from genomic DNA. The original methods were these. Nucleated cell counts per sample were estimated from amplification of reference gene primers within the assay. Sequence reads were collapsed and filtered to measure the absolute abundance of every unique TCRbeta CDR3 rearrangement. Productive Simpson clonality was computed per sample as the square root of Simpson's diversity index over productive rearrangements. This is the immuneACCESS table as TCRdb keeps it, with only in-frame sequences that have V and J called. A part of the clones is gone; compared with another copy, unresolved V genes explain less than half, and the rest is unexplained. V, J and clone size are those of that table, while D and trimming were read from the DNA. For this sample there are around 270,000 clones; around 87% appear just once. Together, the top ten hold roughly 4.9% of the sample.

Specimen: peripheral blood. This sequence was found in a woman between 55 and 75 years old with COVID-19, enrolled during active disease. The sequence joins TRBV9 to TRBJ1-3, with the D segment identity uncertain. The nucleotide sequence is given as TGTGCCAGCAGCGTAGGCACGGGCTCTGGAAACACCATATATTTT. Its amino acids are CASSVGTGSGNTIYF.